This section outlines one TCR beta chain sequence together with its context. The target antigen is unknown. PCR employed 60 Vbeta and 13 Jbeta primers. Clones were sequenced by immunoSEQ multiplex PCR, and TCRdb holds only the in-frame ones, with some missing. Seen here are over 150,000 clones, approximately 81% observed once, and the top ten hold roughly 7.7%. This specimen comes from a study of cytomegalovirus exposure and HLA in healthy donors. Study-wide points: In a later analysis, V- and J-gene trimming of beta chains associated with a DCLRE1C missense variant, replicated independently. An ancestry cluster, one associated with Asian ancestry, reportedly showed fewer N-insertions than the 666-donor mean in a later analysis. On later analysis, the bulk of CMV-associated TCR beta chains appeared to be HLA-restricted.

V lost 4 bases and J 6 bases, leaving 16 bases between the germline ends. Germline CDR1 reads SGHDT; CDR2 reads YYEEEE. The CDR3 covers 14 residues. Material for sequencing was PBMCs. This sequence was found in a woman aged 25 to 39 in good health and CMV-seropositive. The V and J genes are TRBV5-6 and TRBJ1-1; tentatively, D is TRBD1 (5 bases). CDR3 residues: CASSRGGAGAEAFF. DNA of the CDR3: TGTGCCAGCAGCCGGGGAGGGGCGGGGGCTGAAGCTTTCTTT.